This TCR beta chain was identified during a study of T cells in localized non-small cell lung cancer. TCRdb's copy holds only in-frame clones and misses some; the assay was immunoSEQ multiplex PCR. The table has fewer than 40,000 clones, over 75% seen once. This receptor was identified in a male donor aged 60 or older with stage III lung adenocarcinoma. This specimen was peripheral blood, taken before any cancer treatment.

CDR3 coding DNA: TGCGCCAGCAGTGAAGCGGGACGGACCTCCTACGAGCAGTACTTC. Amino acid sequence: CASSEAGRTSYEQYF. V usage is TRBV10-2 and J usage is TRBJ2-7; 7 nucleotides align to TRBD2. Trimming at V came to 3 bases and at J to 0 bases, leaving 5 bases not matched to a gene. Looked up from germline, CDR1 is WSHSY and CDR2 is SAAADI. This CDR3 region has 15 residues.